This T cell receptor beta chain derives from a study of blood T cell repertoires in COVID-19. Study-level background: Samples of COVID-19 (acute and convalescent) were obtained from the United States, Italy and Spain. Sources were T cells, B-cell-depleted T cells, or PBMCs; the material itself was cDNA or gDNA.

This CDR3 region has 14 residues. Looked up from germline, CDR1 is SEHNR and CDR2 is FQNEAQ (reference sequence). V was trimmed by 0 bases and J by 8 bases, leaving 13 bases between them. Followed over time, Seattle patients had been enrolled while infection was active. Authors' analysis steps: Amplified reference gene primers provided the basis for estimating nucleated cell counts. Sequenced by immunoSEQ multiplex PCR; TCRdb stores in-frame clones only, minus some. V and J calls and clone size are those listed in that table; D and trimming were worked out from the DNA. The table lists around 49,000 clones, approximately 81% of them singletons, with about 22% in the top ten.

The sample comprised peripheral blood. This sequence was found in a woman older than 75 with COVID-19, enrolled during active disease. V gene TRBV7-9 combines with J gene TRBJ1-1, with D perhaps matching TRBD1 (5 bases). CDR3 loop: CASSLAIGAEEAFF. CDR3 coding DNA: TGTGCCAGCAGCTTAGCGATTGGGGCAGAGGAAGCTTTCTTT.